This is a list of T cell receptor beta chains from one sample in a study of a mutant IDH1 vaccine in newly diagnosed glioma. Their antigens are not known. Here immunoSEQ multiplex PCR was the method, and the copy in TCRdb shows in-frame clones only, minus some. The sample shows around 41,000 clones, roughly 89% of them seen only once. This material consisted of PBMCs, taken from a glioma patient whose treatment included an IDH1 peptide vaccine. Receptor source: a man aged 35-49 years with glioma. The CDR3 runs from the conserved cysteine through the conserved F or W. Each record gives: J gene, V gene, D gene, clone size, CDR3 protein, CDR3 DNA. The D gene is left open where the match is weak. Rows give clone size only sometimes, using once, few, many, or a class for an expanded clone.

TRBJ1-1,TRBV28,-,-,CASSLPGATEAFF,TGTGCCAGCAGTTTGCCAGGGGCGACTGAAGCTTTCTTT
TRBJ2-7,TRBV6-5,TRBD2,-,CASSSLAAVYEQYF,TGTGCCAGCAGCTCTCTAGCGGCCGTTTACGAGCAGTACTTC
TRBJ1-2,TRBV6-4,-,-,CASSDPRDYGYTF,TGTGCCAGCAGTGACCCCAGGGACTATGGCTACACCTTC
TRBJ2-7,TRBV28,-,once,CASSFIAAHEQYF,TGTGCCAGCAGTTTTATCGCGGCTCACGAGCAGTACTTC
TRBJ1-2,TRBV27,-,-,CASSFEGNFNYGYTF,TGTGCCAGCAGTTTTGAGGGTAACTTTAACTATGGCTACACCTTC
TRBJ2-5,TRBV5-6,-,-,CASSWGRPDQETQYF,TGTGCCAGCAGCTGGGGACGGCCCGACCAAGAGACCCAGTACTTC
TRBJ2-3,TRBV5-6,-,-,CASSADIDTQYF,TGTGCCAGCAGCGCGGACATAGATACGCAGTATTTT
TRBJ2-4,TRBV9,TRBD2,-,CASPGTSGRRAKNIQYF,TGTGCCAGTCCCGGGACTAGCGGGAGGAGGGCCAAAAACATTCAGTACTTC
TRBJ1-3,TRBV9,-,-,CASSVALGDMGNTIYF,TGTGCCAGCAGCGTAGCTTTAGGGGACATGGGAAACACCATATATTTT
TRBJ1-4,TRBV5-1,-,-,CASSLDRNEKLFF,TGCGCCAGCAGCTTGGACCGTAATGAAAAACTGTTTTTT
TRBJ1-5,TRBV7-9,-,-,CASSSQNQPQHF,TGTGCCAGCAGCTCCCAGAATCAGCCCCAGCATTTT
TRBJ1-2,TRBV4-1,-,few,CASSQGRNYTF,TGCGCCAGCAGCCAAGGGCGGAACTACACCTTC
TRBJ2-7,TRBV11-1,-,-,CASSRRREPYEQYF,TGTGCCAGCAGCCGCCGTCGGGAGCCCTACGAGCAGTACTTC
TRBJ2-3,TRBV7-2,TRBD2,-,CASSSSSGRSDTQYF,TGTGCCAGCAGCTCCTCTAGCGGGAGGTCAGATACGCAGTATTTT
TRBJ2-2,TRBV7-9,TRBD2,-,CASSPLSGANTGELFF,TGTGCCAGCAGCCCCCTTAGCGGGGCCAACACCGGGGAGCTGTTTTTT
TRBJ2-7,TRBV13,-,-,CASSLGTEAYEQYF,TGTGCCAGCAGCTTAGGGACGGAGGCCTACGAGCAGTACTTC
TRBJ2-7,TRBV19,TRBD1,-,CASSNRQGVEQYF,TGTGCCAGTAGTAACCGACAGGGGGTCGAGCAGTACTTC
TRBJ2-1,TRBV21-1,-,-,CASSNHLGLAGPYNEQFF,TGTGCCAGCAGCAACCACCTCGGACTAGCGGGACCCTACAATGAGCAGTTCTTC
TRBJ1-3,TRBV6-4,-,-,CASNGGGSGNTIYF,TGTGCCAGCAATGGCGGGGGCAGTGGAAACACCATATATTTT
TRBJ1-2,TRBV20-1,-,-,CSADSLGGYTF,TGCAGTGCCGATTCGCTCGGGGGCTACACCTTC
TRBJ2-6,TRBV7-9,-,-,CASSSPTGSGANVLTF,TGTGCCAGCAGCTCTCCCACAGGGTCCGGGGCCAACGTCCTGACTTTC
TRBJ2-2,TRBV4-2,-,once,CASSQEEPGELFF,TGTGCCAGCAGCCAAGAAGAGCCCGGGGAGCTGTTTTTT
TRBJ1-5,TRBV2,-,-,CASTGDFNQPQHF,TGTGCCAGCACTGGGGATTTCAATCAGCCCCAGCATTTT
TRBJ2-3,TRBV5-4,-,-,CASSLDGRTDTQYF,TGTGCCAGCAGCTTGGACGGACGCACAGATACGCAGTATTTT
TRBJ2-7,TRBV7-3,TRBD1,-,CASSLGTGLGEQYF,TGTGCCAGCAGCTTGGGGACAGGGCTCGGCGAGCAGTACTTC
TRBJ2-7,TRBV28,TRBD1,once,CASSLVRQGAGEQYF,TGTGCCAGCAGTTTAGTCAGACAGGGGGCAGGCGAGCAGTACTTC
TRBJ1-3,TRBV27,-,-,CASSLFGGNTIYF,TGTGCCAGCAGTTTATTCGGTGGAAACACCATATATTTT
TRBJ2-7,TRBV2,-,-,CASQGSPTYEQYF,TGTGCCAGCCAGGGCAGTCCGACCTACGAGCAGTACTTC
TRBJ1-2,TRBV7-9,-,-,CASSPPARNYGYTF,TGTGCCAGCAGCCCCCCGGCGCGGAACTATGGCTACACCTTC
TRBJ2-7,TRBV11-3,-,-,CASSSTYGEQYF,TGTGCCAGCAGCTCCACCTATGGGGAGCAGTACTTC
TRBJ1-2,TRBV28,-,-,CASSRPSTNYGYTF,TGTGCCAGCAGCAGACCGAGCACCAACTATGGCTACACCTTC
TRBJ2-6,TRBV6-5,-,-,CASSNYRSGANVLTF,TGTGCCAGCAGCAACTATCGCTCTGGGGCCAACGTCCTGACTTTC
TRBJ1-2,TRBV15,-,once,CATSRADVPTIYGYTF,TGTGCCACCAGCAGAGCGGATGTCCCTACGATCTATGGCTACACCTTC
TRBJ1-2,TRBV29-1,-,-,CSVERVDGYTF,TGCAGCGTTGAGAGGGTCGATGGCTACACCTTC
TRBJ2-7,TRBV5-8,TRBD1,-,CASSRMSGTANSYEQYF,TGTGCCAGCAGCCGAATGTCCGGGACAGCGAACTCCTACGAGCAGTACTTC
TRBJ2-7,TRBV10-3,-,-,CAILTRLGDSDEQYF,TGTGCCATCTTGACCCGCCTCGGGGATTCGGACGAGCAGTACTTC
TRBJ2-7,TRBV7-6,TRBD1,-,CASSSGQAVYEQYF,TGTGCCAGCAGCTCCGGACAGGCGGTCTACGAGCAGTACTTC
TRBJ2-5,TRBV4-2,-,-,CASSQVIISEETQYF,TGTGCCAGCAGCCAAGTGATCATTAGCGAAGAGACCCAGTACTTC
TRBJ1-4,TRBV5-1,TRBD1,-,CASSLGRTGSNEKLFF,TGCGCCAGCAGCTTGGGGCGGACAGGGTCTAATGAAAAACTGTTTTTT
TRBJ2-5,TRBV18,-,-,CASSRRGGYQETQYF,TGTGCCAGCTCAAGGAGAGGGGGGTACCAAGAGACCCAGTACTTC
TRBJ1-5,TRBV4-1,TRBD1,-,CASSQEKTGHQPQHF,TGCGCCAGCAGCCAAGAGAAGACAGGGCATCAGCCCCAGCATTTT
TRBJ2-7,TRBV18,TRBD2,-,CASSPPGLSGGYEQYF,TGTGCCAGCTCACCTCCTGGACTGAGCGGGGGCTACGAGCAGTACTTC